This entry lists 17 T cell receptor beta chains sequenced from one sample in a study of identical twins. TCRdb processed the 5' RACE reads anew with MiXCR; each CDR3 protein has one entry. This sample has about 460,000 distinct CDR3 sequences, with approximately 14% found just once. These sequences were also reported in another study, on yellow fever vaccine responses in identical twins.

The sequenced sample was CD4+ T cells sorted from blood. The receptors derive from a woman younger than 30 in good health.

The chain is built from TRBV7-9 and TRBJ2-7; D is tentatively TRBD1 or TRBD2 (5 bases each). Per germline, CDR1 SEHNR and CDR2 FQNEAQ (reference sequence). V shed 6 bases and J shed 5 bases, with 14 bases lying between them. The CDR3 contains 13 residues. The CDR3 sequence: CASRRDGPHEQYF. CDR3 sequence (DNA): TGTGCCAGCAGACGGGACGGCCCACACGAGCAGTACTTC.

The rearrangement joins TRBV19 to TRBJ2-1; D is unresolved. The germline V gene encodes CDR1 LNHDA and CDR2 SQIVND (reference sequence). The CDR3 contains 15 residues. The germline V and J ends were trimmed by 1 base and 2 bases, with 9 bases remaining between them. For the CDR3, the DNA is TGTGCCAGTAGTATAGGTCTAACCCCCTACAATGAGCAGTTCTTC. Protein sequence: CASSIGLTPYNEQFF. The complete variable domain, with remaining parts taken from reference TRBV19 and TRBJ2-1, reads DGGITQSPKYLFRKEGQNVTLSCEQNLNHDAMYWYRQDPGQGLRLIYYSQIVNDFQKGDIAEGYSVSREKKESFPLTVTSAQKNPTAFYLCASSIGLTPYNEQFFGPGTRLTVL.

In nucleotides, the CDR3 is TGTGCCAGCAGCCCCCGTTTGGCGGGACAGGGGACCCAGTACTTC. Translating it yields CASSPRLAGQGTQYF. This chain uses TRBV7-2 with TRBJ2-5; 9 bases are a match to TRBD1. The trim removed 5 bases at V and 7 bases at J, leaving 11 bases unmatched. This CDR3 has 15 residues. Germline loops: CDR1 SGHTA, CDR2 FQGNSA.

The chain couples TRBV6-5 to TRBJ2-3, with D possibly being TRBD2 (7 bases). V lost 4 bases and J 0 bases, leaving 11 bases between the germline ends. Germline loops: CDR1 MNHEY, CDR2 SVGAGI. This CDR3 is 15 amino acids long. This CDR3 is CASSSWGGSTDTQYF. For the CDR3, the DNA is TGTGCCAGCAGTTCTTGGGGGGGCAGCACAGATACGCAGTATTTT.

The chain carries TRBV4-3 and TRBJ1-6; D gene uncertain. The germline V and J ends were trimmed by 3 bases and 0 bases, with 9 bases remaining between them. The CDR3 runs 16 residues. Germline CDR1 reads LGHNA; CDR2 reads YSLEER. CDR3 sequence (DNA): TGCGCCAGCAGCCAGACCTGGGGCTCCTATAATTCACCCCTCCACTTT. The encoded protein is CASSQTWGSYNSPLHF.

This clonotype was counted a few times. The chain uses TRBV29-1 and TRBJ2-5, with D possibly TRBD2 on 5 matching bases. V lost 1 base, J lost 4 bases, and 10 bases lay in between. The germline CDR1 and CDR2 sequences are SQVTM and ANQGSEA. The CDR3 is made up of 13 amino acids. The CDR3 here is CSVEASGRETQYF. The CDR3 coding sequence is TGCAGCGTTGAAGCCAGCGGCAGAGAGACCCAGTACTTC.

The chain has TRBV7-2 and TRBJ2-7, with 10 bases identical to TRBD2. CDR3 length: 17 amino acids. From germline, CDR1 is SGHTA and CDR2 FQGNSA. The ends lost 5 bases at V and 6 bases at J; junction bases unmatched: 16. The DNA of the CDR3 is TGTGCCAGCAGCCCGTTTAGCGGGAGGAAGTTACTCCTCGAGCAGTACTTC. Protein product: CASSPFSGRKLLLEQYF.

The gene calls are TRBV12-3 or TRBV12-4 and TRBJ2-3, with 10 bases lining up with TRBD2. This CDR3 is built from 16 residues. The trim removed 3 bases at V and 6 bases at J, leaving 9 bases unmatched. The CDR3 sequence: CASSLSLAGNVDTQYF. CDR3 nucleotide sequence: TGTGCCAGCAGTTTGTCACTAGCGGGAAATGTGGATACGCAGTATTTT.

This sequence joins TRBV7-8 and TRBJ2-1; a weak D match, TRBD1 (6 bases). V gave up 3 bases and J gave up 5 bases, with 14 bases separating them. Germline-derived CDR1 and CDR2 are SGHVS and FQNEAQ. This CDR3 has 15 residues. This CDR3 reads CASSLSQGTHNEQFF. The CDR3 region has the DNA TGTGCCAGCAGCTTGTCGCAGGGGACCCACAATGAGCAGTTCTTC.

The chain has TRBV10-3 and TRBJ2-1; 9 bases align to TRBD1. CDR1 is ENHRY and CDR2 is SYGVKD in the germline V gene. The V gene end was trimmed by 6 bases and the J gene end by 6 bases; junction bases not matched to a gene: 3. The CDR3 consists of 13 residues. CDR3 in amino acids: CAIRGTGSNEQFF. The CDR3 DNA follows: TGTGCCATCAGGGGGACAGGGAGCAATGAGCAGTTCTTC.

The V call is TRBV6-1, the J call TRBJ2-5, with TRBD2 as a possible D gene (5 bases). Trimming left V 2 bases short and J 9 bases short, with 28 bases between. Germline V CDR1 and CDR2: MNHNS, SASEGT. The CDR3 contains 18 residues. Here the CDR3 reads CASSESVGTSPRLLAQYF. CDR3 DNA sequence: TGTGCCAGCAGTGAATCAGTGGGCACTAGTCCCCGCCTTCTGGCCCAGTACTTC.

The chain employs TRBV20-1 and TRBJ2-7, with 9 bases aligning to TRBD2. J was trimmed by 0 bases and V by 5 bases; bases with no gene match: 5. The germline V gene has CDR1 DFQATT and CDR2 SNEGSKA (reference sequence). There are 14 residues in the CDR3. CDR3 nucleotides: TGCAGTGCTGCCCCTAGCGGGAACTCCTACGAGCAGTACTTC. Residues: CSAAPSGNSYEQYF.

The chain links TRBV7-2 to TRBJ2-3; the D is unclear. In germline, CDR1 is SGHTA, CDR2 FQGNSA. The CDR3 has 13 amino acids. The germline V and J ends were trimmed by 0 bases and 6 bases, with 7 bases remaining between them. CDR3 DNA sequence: TGTGCCAGCAGCTTAGCAGGGCGGGATACGCAGTATTTT. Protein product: CASSLAGRDTQYF.

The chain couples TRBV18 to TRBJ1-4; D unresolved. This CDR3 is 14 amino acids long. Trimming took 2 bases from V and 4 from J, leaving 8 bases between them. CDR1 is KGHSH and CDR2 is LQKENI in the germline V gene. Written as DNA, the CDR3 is TGTGCCAGCTCACCAAGGCGAGATAATGAAAAACTGTTTTTT. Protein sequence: CASSPRRDNEKLFF.

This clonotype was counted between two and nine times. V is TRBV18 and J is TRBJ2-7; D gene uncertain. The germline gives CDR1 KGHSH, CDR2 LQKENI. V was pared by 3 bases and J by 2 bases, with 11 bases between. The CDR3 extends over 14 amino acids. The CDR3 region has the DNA TGTGCCAGCTCACCGGGCGGTCTTCCCTACGAGCAGTACTTC. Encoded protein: CASSPGGLPYEQYF. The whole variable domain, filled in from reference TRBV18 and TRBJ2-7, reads NAGVMQNPRHLVRRRGQEARLRCSPMKGHSHVYWYRQLPEEGLKFMVYLQKENIIDESGMPKERFSAEFPKEGPSILRIQQVVRGDSAAYFCASSPGGLPYEQYFGPGTRLTVT.

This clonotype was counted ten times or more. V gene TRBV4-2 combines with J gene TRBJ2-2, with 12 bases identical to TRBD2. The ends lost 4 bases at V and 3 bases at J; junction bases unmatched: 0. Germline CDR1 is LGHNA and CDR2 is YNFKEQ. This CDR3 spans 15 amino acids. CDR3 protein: CASSRLAGDTGELFF. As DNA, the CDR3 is TGTGCCAGCAGCCGACTAGCGGGAGACACCGGGGAGCTGTTTTTT.

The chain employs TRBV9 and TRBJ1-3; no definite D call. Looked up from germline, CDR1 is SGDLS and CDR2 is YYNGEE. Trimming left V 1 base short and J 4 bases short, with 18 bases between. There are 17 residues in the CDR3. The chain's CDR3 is CASSVSPRVLGGNTIYF. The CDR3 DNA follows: TGTGCCAGCAGCGTATCTCCGCGGGTTTTGGGGGGAAACACCATATATTTT.